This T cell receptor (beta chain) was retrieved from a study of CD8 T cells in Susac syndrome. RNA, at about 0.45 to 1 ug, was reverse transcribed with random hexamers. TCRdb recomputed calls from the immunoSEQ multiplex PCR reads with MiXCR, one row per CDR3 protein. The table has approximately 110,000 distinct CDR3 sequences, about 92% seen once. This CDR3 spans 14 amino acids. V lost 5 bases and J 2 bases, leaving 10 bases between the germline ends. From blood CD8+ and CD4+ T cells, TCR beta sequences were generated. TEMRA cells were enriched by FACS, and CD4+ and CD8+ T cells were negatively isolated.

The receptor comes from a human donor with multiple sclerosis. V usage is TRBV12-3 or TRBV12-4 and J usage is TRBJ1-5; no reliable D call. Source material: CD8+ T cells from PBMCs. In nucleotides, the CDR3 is TGTGCCAGCAGTCTGACTTACCGCAATCAGCCCCAGCATTTT. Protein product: CASSLTYRNQPQHF.